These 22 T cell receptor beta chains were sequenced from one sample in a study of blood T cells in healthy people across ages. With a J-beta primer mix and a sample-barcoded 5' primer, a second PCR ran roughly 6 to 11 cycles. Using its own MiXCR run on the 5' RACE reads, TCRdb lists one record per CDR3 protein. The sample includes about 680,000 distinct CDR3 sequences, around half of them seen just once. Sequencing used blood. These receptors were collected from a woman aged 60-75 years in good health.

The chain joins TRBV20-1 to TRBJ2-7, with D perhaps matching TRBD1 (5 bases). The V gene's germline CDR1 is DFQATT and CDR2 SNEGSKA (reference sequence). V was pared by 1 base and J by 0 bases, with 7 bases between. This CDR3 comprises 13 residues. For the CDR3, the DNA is TGCAGTGCTAGAGGACAGTTCTCCTACGAGCAGTACTTC. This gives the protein CSARGQFSYEQYF.

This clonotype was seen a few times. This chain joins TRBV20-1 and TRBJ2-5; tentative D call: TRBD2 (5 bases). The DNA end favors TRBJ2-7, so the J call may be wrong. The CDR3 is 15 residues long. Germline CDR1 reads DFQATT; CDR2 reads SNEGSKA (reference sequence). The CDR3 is CSANRFLRATYEQYF. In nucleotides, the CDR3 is TGCAGTGCTAATAGATTCCTGCGGGCGACCTACGAGCAGTACTTC.

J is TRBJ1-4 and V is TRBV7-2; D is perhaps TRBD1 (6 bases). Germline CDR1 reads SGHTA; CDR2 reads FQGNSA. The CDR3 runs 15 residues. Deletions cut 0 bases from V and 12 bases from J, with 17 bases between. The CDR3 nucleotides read TGTGCCAGCAGCTTAGCCCGTGGACAGTTTACTGAACTGTTTTTT. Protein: CASSLARGQFTELFF. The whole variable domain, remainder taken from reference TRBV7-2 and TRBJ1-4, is GAGVSQSPSNKVTEKGKDVELRCDPISGHTALYWYRQSLGQGLEFLIYFQGNSAPDKSGLPSDRFSAERTGGSVSTLTIQRTQQEDSAVYLCASSLARGQFTELFFGSGTQLSVL.

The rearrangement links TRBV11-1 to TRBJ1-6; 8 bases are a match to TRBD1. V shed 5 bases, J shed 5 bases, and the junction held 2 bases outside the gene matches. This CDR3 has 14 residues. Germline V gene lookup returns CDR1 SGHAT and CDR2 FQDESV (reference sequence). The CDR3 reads CASSRTGNNSPLHF. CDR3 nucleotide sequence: TGTGCCAGCAGCAGGACAGGGAATAATTCACCCCTCCACTTT.

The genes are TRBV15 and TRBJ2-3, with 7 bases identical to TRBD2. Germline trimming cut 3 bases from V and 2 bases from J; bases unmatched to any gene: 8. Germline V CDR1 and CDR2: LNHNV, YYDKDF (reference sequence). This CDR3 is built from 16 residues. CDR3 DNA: TGTGCCACCAGCAGGGGTCTAGCGGATATCACAGATACGCAGTATTTT. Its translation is CATSRGLADITDTQYF.

CDR3 nucleotides: TGTGCCAGCAGTGAGTCGGGTAGCGGGAGTTACAATGAGCAGTTCTTC. Translation gives CASSESGSGSYNEQFF. The chain joins TRBV25-1 to TRBJ2-1; 9 nucleotides line up with TRBD2. Germline trimming cut 3 bases from V and 4 bases from J; bases unmatched to any gene: 7. This CDR3 has 16 amino acids. Germline CDR1 and CDR2: MGHDK and SYGVNS.

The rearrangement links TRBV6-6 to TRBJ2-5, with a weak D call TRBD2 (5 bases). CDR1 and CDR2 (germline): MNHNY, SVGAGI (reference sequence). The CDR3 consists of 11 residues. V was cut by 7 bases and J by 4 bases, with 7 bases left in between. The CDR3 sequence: CASILAETQYF. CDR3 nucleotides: TGTGCCAGCATTCTAGCAGAGACCCAGTACTTC.

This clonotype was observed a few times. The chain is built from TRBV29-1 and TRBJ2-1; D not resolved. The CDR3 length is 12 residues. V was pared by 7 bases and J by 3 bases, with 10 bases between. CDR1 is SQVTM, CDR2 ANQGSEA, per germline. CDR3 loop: CSADDVYNEQFF. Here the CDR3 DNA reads TGCAGCGCCGACGACGTCTACAATGAGCAGTTCTTC.

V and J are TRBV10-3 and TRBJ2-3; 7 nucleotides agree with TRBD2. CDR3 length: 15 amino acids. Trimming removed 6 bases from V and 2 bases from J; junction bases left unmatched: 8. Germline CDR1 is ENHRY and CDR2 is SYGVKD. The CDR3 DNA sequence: TGTGCCATCAGCCTGCCTAGCGGTACCACAGATACGCAGTATTTT. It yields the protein CAISLPSGTTDTQYF.

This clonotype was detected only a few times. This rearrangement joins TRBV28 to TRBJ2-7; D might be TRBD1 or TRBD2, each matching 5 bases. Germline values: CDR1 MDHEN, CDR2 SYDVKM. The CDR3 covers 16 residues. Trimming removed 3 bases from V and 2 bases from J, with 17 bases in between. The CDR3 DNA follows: TGTGCCAGCAGTTTTCCTTGGGGGACCGATGCCTACGAGCAGTACTTC. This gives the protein CASSFPWGTDAYEQYF.

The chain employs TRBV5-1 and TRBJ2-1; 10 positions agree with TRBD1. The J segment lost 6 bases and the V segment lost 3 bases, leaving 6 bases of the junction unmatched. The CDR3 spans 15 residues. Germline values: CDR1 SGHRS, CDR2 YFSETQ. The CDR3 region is CASSSSGTGVNEQFF. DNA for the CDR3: TGCGCCAGCAGCTCCTCCGGGACAGGGGTCAATGAGCAGTTCTTC.

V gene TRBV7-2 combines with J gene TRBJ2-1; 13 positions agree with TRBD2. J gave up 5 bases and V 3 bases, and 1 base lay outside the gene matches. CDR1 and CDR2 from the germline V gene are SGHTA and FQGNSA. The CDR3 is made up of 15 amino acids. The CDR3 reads CASSFTSGRDNEQFF. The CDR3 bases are TGTGCCAGCAGCTTTACTAGCGGGAGGGACAATGAGCAGTTCTTC.

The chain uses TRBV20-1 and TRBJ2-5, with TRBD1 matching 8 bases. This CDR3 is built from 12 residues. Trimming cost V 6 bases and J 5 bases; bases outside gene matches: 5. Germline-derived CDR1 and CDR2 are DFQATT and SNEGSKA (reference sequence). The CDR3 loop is CSALDRDETQYF. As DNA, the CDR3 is TGCAGTGCCCTGGACAGGGACGAGACCCAGTACTTC.

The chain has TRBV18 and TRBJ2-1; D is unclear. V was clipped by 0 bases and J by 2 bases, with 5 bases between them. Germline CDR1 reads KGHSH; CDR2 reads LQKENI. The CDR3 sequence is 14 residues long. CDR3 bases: TGTGCCAGCTCACCACCGGCCCCCTACAATGAGCAGTTCTTC. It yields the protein CASSPPAPYNEQFF.

The CDR3 region is CASSRDPDQPQHF. Written as DNA, the CDR3 is TGCGCCAGCAGCCGGGATCCGGATCAGCCCCAGCATTTT. The chain joins TRBV5-1 to TRBJ1-5; D gene ambiguous. CDR3 length equals 13 residues. Germline CDR1 is SGHRS and CDR2 is YFSETQ. The V gene lost 4 bases and the J gene lost 5 bases, with 10 bases spanning the gap.

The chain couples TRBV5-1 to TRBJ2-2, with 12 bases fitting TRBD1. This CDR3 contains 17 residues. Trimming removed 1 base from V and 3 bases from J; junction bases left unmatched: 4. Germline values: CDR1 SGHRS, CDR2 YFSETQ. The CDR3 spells CASSLWGQGADTGELFF. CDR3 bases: TGCGCCAGCAGCTTGTGGGGACAGGGGGCGGACACCGGGGAGCTGTTTTTT.

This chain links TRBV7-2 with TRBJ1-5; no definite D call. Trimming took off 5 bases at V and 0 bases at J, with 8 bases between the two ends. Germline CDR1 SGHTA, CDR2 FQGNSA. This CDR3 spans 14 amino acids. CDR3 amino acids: CASSQSSSNQPQHF. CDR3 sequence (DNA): TGTGCCAGCAGCCAAAGCAGTAGCAATCAGCCCCAGCATTTT.

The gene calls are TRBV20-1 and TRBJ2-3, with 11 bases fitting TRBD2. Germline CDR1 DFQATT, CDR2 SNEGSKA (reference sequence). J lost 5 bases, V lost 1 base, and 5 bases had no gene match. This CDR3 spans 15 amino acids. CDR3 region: CSARATSGNLDTQYF. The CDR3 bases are TGCAGTGCTAGAGCGACTAGCGGGAATCTAGATACGCAGTATTTT.

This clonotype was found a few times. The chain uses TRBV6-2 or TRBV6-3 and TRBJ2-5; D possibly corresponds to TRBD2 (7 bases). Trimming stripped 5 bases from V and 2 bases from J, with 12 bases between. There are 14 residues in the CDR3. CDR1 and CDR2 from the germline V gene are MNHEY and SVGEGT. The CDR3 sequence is CASSQQGGQETQYF. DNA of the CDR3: TGTGCCAGCAGTCAACAGGGAGGGCAAGAGACCCAGTACTTC.

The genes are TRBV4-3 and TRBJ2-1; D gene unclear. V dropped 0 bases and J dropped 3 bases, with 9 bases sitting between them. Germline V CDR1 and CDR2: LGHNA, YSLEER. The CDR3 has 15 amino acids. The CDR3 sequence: CASSQELAYYNEQFF. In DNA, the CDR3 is TGCGCCAGCAGCCAAGAACTGGCTTACTACAATGAGCAGTTCTTC.

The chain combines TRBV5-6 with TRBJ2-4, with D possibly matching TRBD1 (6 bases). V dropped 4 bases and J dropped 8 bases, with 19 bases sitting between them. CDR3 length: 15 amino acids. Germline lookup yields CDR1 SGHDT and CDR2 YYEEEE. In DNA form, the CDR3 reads TGTGCCAGCAGCGCATCCCTTGAGGGGGTGGACATTCAGTACTTC. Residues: CASSASLEGVDIQYF. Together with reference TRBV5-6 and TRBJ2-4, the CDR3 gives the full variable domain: DAGVTQSPTHLIKTRGQQVTLRCSPKSGHDTVSWYQQALGQGPQFIFQYYEEEERQRGNFPDRFSGHQFPNYSSELNVNALLLGDSALYLCASSASLEGVDIQYFGAGTRLSVL.

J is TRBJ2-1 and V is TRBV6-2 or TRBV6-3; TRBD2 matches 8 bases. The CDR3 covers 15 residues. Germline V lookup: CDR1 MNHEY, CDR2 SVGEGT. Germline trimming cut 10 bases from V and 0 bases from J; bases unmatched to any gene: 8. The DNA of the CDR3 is TGTGCCACCTCCTTAGCGGGACTCTCCTACAATGAGCAGTTCTTC. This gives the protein CATSLAGLSYNEQFF.